This T cell receptor beta chain was retrieved from a study of human T cells and chemical hapten exposure (dated by TCRdb to the early 2020s). In terms of the full investigation: For sensitization, 2% DPC in acetone was applied to a roughly 2 cm by roughly 2 cm area of upper inner arm skin. Patients additionally received weekly therapeutic DPC doses to the scalp throughout the roughly 24-week study period. Patch testing was performed on the upper back with Finn chambers containing 0.01% DPC, and the patch tests were scored after 6 days according to International Contact Dermatitis Research Group standards. The mostly female patient cohort included alopecia areata with under or over 50% scalp involvement, alopecia totalis and alopecia universalis. Libraries were combined into a pool for sequencing, and differences in TCR yield between samples came mainly from small differences in library volumes within the pool. In alopecia patients, the study followed how the peripheral blood TCR repertoire changed in vivo over primary and secondary sensitization to diphenylcyclopropenone (DPC), a hapten. Blood was sampled from patients pre-sensitization (week 0) and at 2, 6 and about 24 weeks after DPC sensitization. Around 30 alopecia patients provided blood for TCR sequencing at one to four time points (pre-sensitization, 2, 6 and 24 weeks).

In the paper's terms, the time point label means: patch test 1, 2 weeks after DPC sensitization. The treatment or condition label for this specimen denotes: therapeutic diphenylcyclopropenone sensitization with weekly scalp DPC. Blood at each patch-test visit was drawn before the patch test was applied. Eligible patients were aged 18 to 70, diagnosed with alopecia, deemed suitable for DPC therapy, and excluded if pregnant. Total RNA was isolated from unfractionated whole blood collected in Tempus Blood RNA tubes. Reading from cysteine to phenylalanine, the CDR3 counts 15 amino acids. CDR3 DNA only is kept here, 45 bases in frame from base 1. Trimming takes 1 base from V and 1 base from J, and the germline ends sit 10 bases apart. CDR1 and CDR2, looked up from the germline V gene, are SGHNT and YENEEA. Study-level results and caveats: Significantly more large CDR3 similarity clusters were formed by expanded TCRs than by pre-sensitization or healthy control sets, consistent with antigen-driven responses. The number of TCRs above 1 in 1000 frequency did not change with DPC sensitization; there was no evidence of global repertoire structure alterations. Alopecia, a presumed autoimmune disease, was present in all patients, so the immune response of the patients might differ from that of healthy individuals. After repeated subsampling, changes were observed in the strength of the expansion versus patch-test correlation and in the threshold at which the correlation became significant. A positive correlation was found between the number of PT1 expanded TCRs and patch test score, with significance reached at thresholds 8, 16 and 32 but not 4.

This clonotype was counted ten times or more. Its antigen has not been determined. No base qualities exist here, and no much larger clone lies one base off it. Preparation of the library involved RACE. TCRdb lists the instrument as NextSeq 500. Library preparation attached unique molecular identifiers to individual cDNA molecules for quantitative, reproducible TCR counting. Both TCR alpha and TCR beta chains were sequenced from each blood RNA sample. On the study's bioinformatics: Samples had a median of about 96,000 TCRs, with a range from roughly 23,224 to 750,000. V, J and CDR3 annotation of the TCR reads was carried out using the Decombinator software suite. For PS versus PT1 abundance plots, all samples were subsampled to the same number of TCRs (28,000). TCRs were defined as expanded if absent before sensitization and observed at least eight times at the 2-week time point. TCRdb ran its own pipeline on the public reads, namely fastp trimming at Q25 and MiXCR clone calling, and kept in-frame beta chains. Each CDR3 protein appears once, grouped with its most common genes and DNA. TCRdb assigned the V and J calls; the authors' analysis was not used. Present in this sample are approximately 70,000 distinct CDR3 sequences, 9.8% of which were seen just once. The ten largest clones add up to over 3% of the sample.

This sequence uses TRBV11-3 and TRBJ2-5; a tentative D call is TRBD1 (6 bases match). This TCR derives from a woman in her 40s with alopecia areata. Some clones in this sample may be carry-over from other donors' samples. The starting material was whole blood, obtained in connection with sensitization to the hapten diphenylcyclopropenone (DPC). In nucleotide form, the sequence is TGTGCCAGCAGCTTAGGGAGGACAGCCCAAGAGACCCAGTACTTC. The translation is CASSLGRTAQETQYF.